Sequencing of this TCR beta chain was carried out in a study of shared clonotypes between healthy human individuals. Study overall: CD8 memory received one plate per donor, CD8 naive two, CD4 memory three and CD4 naive three. Study-wide findings and caveats: Owing to a small donor count, the genetic and exposure-history diversity represented was limited. The sampled material consisted only of blood, and tissue repertoires are likely to differ.

To note about this clone: The antigen is unknown.

V shed 5 bases and J 3 bases; nucleotides not matched to a gene: 11. The CDR3 loop spans 17 amino acids. Germline CDR1 and CDR2: SGHTA and FQGNSA. The assay was run at deep level. The repertoire was sequenced with immunoSEQ multiplex PCR; TCRdb's copy has only in-frame clones and lacks some. There are under 2,500,000 clones in the sample; under 97% occur only once, and roughly 0.13% lies in the top ten. Sequencing was done on a sample of naive CD4+ T cells sorted from blood. Subset noted: CD45RA+ positively selected. The chain couples TRBV7-2 to TRBJ2-7; the match to TRBD2 covers 12 bases. This clonotype was obtained from a man in his late teens or twenties in good health. The CDR3 nucleotides are TGTGCCAGCAGCCGATACCCCGGACTAGCGGGGATCTACGAGCAGTACTTC. Residues: CASSRYPGLAGIYEQYF.